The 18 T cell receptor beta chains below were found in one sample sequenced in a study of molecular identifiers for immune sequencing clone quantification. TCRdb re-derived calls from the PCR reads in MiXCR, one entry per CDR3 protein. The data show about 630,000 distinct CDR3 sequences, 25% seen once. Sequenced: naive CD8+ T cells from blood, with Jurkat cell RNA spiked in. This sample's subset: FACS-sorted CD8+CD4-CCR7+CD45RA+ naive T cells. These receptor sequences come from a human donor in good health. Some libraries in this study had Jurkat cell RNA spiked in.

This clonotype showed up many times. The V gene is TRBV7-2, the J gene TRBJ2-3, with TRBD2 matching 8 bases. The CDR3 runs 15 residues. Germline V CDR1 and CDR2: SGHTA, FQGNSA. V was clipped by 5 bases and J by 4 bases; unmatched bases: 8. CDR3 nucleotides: TGTGCCAGCAGCGCGAGCGGGGGTATCGCAGATACGCAGTATTTT. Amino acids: CASSASGGIADTQYF.

The CDR3 region is CASSLGTGSTYNEQFF. CDR3 bases: TGCGCCAGCAGCTTAGGGACAGGGAGTACCTACAATGAGCAGTTCTTC. This chain uses TRBV5-1 with TRBJ2-1; 9 bases are a match to TRBD1. Germline values: CDR1 SGHRS, CDR2 YFSETQ. The V and J ends lost 2 bases and 2 bases, in that order; junction bases with no gene match: 5. The CDR3 runs 16 residues.

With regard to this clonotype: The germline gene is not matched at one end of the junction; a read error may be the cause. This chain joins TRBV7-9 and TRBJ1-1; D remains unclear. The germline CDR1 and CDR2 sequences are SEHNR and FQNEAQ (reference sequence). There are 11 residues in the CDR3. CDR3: CASEPNAEAFF. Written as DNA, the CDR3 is TGTGCCAGCGAGCCGAACGCTGAGGCTTTCTTT.

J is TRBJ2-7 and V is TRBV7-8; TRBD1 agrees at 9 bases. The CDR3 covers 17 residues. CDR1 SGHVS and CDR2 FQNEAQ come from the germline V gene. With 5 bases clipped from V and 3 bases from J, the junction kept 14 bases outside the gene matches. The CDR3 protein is CASSAGRDRVLNYEQYF. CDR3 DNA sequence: TGTGCCAGCAGCGCGGGACGGGACAGGGTACTTAACTACGAGCAGTACTTC.

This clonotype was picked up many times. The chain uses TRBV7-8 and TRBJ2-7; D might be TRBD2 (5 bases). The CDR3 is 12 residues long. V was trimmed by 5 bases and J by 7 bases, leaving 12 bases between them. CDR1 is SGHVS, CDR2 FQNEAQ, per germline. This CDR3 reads CASSRTGGEQYF. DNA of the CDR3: TGTGCCAGCAGCCGTACCGGAGGAGAGCAGTACTTC.

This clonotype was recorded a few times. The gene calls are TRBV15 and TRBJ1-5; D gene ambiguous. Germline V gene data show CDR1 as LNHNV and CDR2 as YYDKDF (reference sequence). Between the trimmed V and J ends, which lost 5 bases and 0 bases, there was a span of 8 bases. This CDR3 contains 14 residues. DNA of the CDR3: TGTGCCACCAGCCTTACTACTAGCAATCAGCCCCAGCATTTT. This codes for CATSLTTSNQPQHF.

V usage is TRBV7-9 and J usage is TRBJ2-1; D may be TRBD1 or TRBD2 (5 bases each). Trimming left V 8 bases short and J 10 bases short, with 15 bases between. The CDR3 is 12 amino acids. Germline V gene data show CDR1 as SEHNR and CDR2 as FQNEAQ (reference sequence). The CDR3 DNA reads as TGTGCCAGCGGGAGCACAGGAAGGGAGCAGTTCTTC. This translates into CASGSTGREQFF.

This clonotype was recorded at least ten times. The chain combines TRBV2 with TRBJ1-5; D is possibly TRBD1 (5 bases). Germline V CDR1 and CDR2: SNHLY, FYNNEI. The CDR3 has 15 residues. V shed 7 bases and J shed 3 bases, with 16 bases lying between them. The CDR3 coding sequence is TGTGCCAGCAATGGGGGGAACTCGGTCAATCAGCCCCAGCATTTT. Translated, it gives CASNGGNSVNQPQHF.

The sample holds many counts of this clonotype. In DNA, the CDR3 is TGTGCCAGCAGCCTGAAACAGGGGTCCTCTGGGGCCAACGTCCTGACTTTC. It codes for CASSLKQGSSGANVLTF. The V and J genes are TRBV9 and TRBJ2-6; 7 nucleotides match TRBD1. V lost 4 bases, J lost 0 bases, and 7 bases stayed unmatched. Germline loops: CDR1 SGDLS, CDR2 YYNGEE. The CDR3 length is 17 residues. Full variable domain (rest looked up from reference TRBV9 and TRBJ2-6): DSGVTQTPKHLITATGQRVTLRCSPRSGDLSVYWYQQSLDQGLQFLIQYYNGEERAKGNILERFSAQQFPDLHSELNLSSLELGDSALYFCASSLKQGSSGANVLTFGAGSRLTVL.

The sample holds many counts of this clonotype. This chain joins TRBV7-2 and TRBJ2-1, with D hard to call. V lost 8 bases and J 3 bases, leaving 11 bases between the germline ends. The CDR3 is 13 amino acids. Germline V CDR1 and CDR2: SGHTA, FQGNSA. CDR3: CASQLSSYNEQFF. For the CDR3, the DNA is TGTGCCAGCCAACTATCAAGCTACAATGAGCAGTTCTTC.

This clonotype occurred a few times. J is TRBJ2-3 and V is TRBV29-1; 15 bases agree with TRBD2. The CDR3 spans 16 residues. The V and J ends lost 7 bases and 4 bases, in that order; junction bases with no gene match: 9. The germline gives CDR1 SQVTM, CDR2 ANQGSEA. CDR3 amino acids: CSGLGTSGRQADTQYF. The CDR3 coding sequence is TGCAGCGGCCTCGGGACTAGCGGGAGGCAAGCAGATACGCAGTATTTT.

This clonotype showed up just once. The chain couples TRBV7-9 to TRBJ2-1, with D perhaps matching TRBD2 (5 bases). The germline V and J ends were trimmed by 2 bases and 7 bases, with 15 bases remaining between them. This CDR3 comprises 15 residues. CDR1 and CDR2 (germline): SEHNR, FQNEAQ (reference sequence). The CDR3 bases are TGTGCCAGCAGCTTACCGGCTAGCCGGAGGAATGAGCAGTTCTTC. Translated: CASSLPASRRNEQFF.

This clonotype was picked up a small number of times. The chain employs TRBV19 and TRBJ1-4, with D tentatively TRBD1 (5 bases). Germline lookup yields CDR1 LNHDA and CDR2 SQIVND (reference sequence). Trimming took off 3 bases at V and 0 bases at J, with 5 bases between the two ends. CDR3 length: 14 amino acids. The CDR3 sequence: CASSMTATNEKLFF. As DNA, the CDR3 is TGTGCCAGTAGTATGACAGCAACTAATGAAAAACTGTTTTTT.

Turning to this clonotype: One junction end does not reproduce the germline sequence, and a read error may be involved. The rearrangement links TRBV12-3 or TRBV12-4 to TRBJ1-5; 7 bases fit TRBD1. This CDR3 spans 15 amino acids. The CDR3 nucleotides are TGTGCCTGCAGTTTAACAGGGGTTCTTGCTCAGCCCCAGCGTTTT. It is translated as CACSLTGVLAQPQRF.

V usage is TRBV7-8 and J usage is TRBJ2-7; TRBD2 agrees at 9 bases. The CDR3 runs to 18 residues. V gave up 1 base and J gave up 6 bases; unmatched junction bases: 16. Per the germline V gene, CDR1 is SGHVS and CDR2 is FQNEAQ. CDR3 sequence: CASSLGRGAREGHPEQYF. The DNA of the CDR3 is TGTGCCAGCAGCTTAGGTAGAGGAGCGCGGGAGGGTCATCCCGAGCAGTACTTC.

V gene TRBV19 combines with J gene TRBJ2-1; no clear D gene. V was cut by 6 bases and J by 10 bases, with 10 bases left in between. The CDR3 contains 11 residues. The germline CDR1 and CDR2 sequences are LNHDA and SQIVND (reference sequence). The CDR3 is CASSRAPEQFF. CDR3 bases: TGTGCCAGTAGCCGGGCCCCAGAGCAGTTCTTC.

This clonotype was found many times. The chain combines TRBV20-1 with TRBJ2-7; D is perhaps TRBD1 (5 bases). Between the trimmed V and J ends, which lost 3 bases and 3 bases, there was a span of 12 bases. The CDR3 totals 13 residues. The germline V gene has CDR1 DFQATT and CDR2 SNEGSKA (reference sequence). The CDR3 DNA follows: TGCAGTGCTAGCTCACAGGAGCACTACGAGCAGTACTTC. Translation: CSASSQEHYEQYF.

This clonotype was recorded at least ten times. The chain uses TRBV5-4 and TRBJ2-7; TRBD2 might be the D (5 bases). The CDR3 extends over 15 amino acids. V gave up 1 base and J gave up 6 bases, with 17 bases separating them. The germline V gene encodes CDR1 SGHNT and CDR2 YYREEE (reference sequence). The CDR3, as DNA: TGTGCCAGCAGCTTGTTAGGGAGTTCGCCGCCCGAGCAGTACTTC. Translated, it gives CASSLLGSSPPEQYF.